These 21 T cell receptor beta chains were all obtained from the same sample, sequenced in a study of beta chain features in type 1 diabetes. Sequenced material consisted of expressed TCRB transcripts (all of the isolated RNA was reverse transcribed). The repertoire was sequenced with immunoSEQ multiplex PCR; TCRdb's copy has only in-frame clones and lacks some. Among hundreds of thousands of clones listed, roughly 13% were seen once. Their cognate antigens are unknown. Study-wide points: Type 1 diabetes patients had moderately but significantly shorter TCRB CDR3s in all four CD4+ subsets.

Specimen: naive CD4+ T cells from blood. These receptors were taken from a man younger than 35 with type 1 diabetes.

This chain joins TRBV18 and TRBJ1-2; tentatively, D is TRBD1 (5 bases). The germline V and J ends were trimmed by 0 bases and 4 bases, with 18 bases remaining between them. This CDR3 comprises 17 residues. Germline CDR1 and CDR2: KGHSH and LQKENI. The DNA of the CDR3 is TGTGCCAGCTCACCACCGGGGTTAGGGGCGCTAACCTATGGCTACACCTTC. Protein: CASSPPGLGALTYGYTF.

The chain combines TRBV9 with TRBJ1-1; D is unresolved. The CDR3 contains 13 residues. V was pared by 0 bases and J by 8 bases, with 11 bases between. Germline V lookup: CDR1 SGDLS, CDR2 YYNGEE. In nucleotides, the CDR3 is TGTGCCAGCAGCGTAGGGGTGGAGAGAGAAGCTTTCTTT. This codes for CASSVGVEREAFF.

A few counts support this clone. DNA for the CDR3: TGCGCCAGCAGCCAAGCTTTTAGCGGGGGCCGGTTATTTATCAATGAGCAGTTCTTC. It is translated as CASSQAFSGGRLFINEQFF. The chain is built from TRBV4-1 and TRBJ2-1; 9 positions match TRBD2. This CDR3 has 19 amino acids. Germline CDR1 reads MGHRA; CDR2 reads YSYEKL. V lost 1 base to trimming and J lost 6 bases; unmatched junction nucleotides: 16.

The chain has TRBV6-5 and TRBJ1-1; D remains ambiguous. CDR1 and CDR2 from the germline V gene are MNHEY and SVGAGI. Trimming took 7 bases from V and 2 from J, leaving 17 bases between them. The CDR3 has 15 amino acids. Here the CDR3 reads CASILTHRGNTEAFF. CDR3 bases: TGTGCCAGCATTCTCACTCACCGGGGAAACACTGAAGCTTTCTTT.

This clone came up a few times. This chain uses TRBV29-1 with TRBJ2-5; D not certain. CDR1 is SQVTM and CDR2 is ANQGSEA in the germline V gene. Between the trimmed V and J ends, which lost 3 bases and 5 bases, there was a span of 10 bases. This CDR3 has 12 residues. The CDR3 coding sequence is TGCAGCGTTGAGCCCCAGCAGGAGACCCAGTACTTC. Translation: CSVEPQQETQYF.

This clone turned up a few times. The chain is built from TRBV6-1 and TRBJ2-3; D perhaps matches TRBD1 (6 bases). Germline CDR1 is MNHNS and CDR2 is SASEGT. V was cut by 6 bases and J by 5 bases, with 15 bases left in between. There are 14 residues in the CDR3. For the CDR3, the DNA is TGTGCCAGCAGAGCCGAGGGGGACCAAGATACGCAGTATTTT. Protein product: CASRAEGDQDTQYF.

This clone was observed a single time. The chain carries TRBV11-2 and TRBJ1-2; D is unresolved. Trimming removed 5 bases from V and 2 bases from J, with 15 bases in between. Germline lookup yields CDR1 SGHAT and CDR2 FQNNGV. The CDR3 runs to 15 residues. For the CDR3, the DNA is TGTGCCAGCAGCCCTAGTGGGAAAAGAAACTATGGCTACACCTTC. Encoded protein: CASSPSGKRNYGYTF. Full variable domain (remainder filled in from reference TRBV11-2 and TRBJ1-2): EAGVAQSPRYKIIEKRQSVAFWCNPISGHATLYWYQQILGQGPKLLIQFQNNGVVDDSQLPKDRFSAERLKGVDSTLKIQPAKLEDSAVYLCASSPSGKRNYGYTFGSGTRLTVV.

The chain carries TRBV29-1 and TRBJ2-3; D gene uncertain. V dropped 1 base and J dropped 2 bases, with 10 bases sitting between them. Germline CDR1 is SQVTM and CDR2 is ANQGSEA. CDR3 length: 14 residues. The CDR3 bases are TGCAGCGTTGAAGTAGGTACAGTCACAGATACGCAGTATTTT. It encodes CSVEVGTVTDTQYF.

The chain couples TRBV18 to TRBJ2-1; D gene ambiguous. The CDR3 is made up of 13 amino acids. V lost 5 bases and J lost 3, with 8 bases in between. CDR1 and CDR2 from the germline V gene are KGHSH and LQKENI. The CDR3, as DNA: TGTGCCAGCTCAGTAAGGGACTACAATGAGCAGTTCTTC. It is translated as CASSVRDYNEQFF.

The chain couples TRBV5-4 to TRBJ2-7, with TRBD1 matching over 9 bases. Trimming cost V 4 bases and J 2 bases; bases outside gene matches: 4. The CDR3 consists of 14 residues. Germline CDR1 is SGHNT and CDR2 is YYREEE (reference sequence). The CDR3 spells CASSGGQGTYEQYF. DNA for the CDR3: TGTGCCAGCAGCGGGGGACAGGGAACCTACGAGCAGTACTTC.

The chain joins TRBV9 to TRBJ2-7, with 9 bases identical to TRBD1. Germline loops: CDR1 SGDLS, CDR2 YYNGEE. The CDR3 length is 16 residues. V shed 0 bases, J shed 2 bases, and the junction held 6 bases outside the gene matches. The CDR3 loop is CASSVGVGQGPYEQYF. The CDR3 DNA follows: TGTGCCAGCAGCGTAGGAGTGGGACAGGGACCCTACGAGCAGTACTTC.

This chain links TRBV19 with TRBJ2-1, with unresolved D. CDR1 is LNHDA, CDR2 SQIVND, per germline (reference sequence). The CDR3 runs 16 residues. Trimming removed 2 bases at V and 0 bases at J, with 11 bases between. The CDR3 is CASSITVRSSYNEQFF. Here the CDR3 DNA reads TGTGCCAGTAGTATAACGGTGAGGAGCTCCTACAATGAGCAGTTCTTC.

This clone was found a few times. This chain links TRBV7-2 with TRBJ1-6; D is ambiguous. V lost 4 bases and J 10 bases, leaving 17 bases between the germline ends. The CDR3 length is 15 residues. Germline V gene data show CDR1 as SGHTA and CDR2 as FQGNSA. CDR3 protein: CASSSTETTHSPLHF. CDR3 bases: TGTGCCAGCAGCTCGACGGAGACGACTCACTCACCCCTCCACTTT.

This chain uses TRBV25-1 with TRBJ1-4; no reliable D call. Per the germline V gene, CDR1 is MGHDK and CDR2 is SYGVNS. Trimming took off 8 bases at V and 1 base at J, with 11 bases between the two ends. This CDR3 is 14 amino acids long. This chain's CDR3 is CASGVAGTNEKLFF. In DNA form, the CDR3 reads TGTGCCAGCGGTGTAGCGGGAACTAATGAAAAACTGTTTTTT. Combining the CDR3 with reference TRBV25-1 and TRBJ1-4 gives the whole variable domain EADIYQTPRYLVIGTGKKITLECSQTMGHDKMYWYQQDPGMELHLIHYSYGVNSTEKGDLSSESTVSRIRTEHFPLTLESARPSHTSQYLCASGVAGTNEKLFFGSGTQLSVL.

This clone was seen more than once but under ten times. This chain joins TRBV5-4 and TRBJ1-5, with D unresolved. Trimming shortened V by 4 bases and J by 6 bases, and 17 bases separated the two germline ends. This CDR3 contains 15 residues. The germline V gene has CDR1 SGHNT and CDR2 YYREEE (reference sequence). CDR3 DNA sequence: TGTGCCAGCAGCCTGGGTGGCGGGTCCAGTCAGCCCCAGCATTTT. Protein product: CASSLGGGSSQPQHF.

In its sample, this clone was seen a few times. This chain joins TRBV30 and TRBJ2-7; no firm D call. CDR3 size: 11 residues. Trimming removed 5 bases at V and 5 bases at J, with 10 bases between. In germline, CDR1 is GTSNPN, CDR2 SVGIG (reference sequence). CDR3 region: CAWGSHHEQYF. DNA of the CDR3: TGTGCCTGGGGCTCCCACCACGAGCAGTACTTC.

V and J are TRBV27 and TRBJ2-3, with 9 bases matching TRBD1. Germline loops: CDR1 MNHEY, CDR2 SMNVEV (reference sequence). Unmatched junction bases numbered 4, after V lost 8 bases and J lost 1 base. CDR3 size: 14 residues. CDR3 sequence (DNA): TGTGCCAGCGCCGACAGGGGGGGCACAGATACGCAGTATTTT. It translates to CASADRGGTDTQYF.

CDR3 in DNA: TGCGCCAGCAGCTTGGGAGTGGAACAAAGCTCCTATAATTCACCCCTCCACTTT. Protein product: CASSLGVEQSSYNSPLHF. The rearrangement links TRBV5-1 to TRBJ1-6; D unclear. CDR1 and CDR2 from the germline V gene are SGHRS and YFSETQ. This CDR3 spans 18 amino acids. V lost 0 bases to trimming and J lost 0 bases, with 13 bases between them.

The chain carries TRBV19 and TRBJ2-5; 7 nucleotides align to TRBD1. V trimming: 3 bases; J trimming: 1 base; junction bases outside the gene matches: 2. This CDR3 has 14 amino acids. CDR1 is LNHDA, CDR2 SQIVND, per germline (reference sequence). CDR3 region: CASSMRDSQETQYF. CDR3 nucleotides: TGTGCCAGTAGTATGAGGGACAGCCAAGAGACCCAGTACTTC. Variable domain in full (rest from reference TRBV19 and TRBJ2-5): DGGITQSPKYLFRKEGQNVTLSCEQNLNHDAMYWYRQDPGQGLRLIYYSQIVNDFQKGDIAEGYSVSREKKESFPLTVTSAQKNPTAFYLCASSMRDSQETQYFGPGTRLLVL.

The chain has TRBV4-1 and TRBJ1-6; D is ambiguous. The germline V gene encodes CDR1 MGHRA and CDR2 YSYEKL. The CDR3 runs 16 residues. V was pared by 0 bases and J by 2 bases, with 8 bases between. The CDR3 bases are TGCGCCAGCAGCCAAGATAGGGCCGCCTATAATTCACCCCTCCACTTT. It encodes CASSQDRAAYNSPLHF.

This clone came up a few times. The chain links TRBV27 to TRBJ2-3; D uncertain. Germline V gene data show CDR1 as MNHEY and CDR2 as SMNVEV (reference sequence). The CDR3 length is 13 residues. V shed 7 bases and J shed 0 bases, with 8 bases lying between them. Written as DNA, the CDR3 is TGTGCCAGCACCCGGTCTAGCACAGATACGCAGTATTTT. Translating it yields CASTRSSTDTQYF.